The clone carrying this TCR beta chain was seen more than once but under ten times. The antigen is not known. This entry belongs to a study of tumor-infiltrating lymphocytes in primary liver carcinoma. Study at large: Samples returned roughly 3.65 to 8 million productive TCRbeta reads, a yield that was similar across tissue types.

Researchers generated TCR beta cDNA from approximately 500 ng of total RNA, relying on a constant-region primer. Three-round nested multiplex PCR performed with slightly modified ARM-PCR produced the TCR beta libraries. TCRdb used MiXCR to reprocess the multiplex PCR reads, holding one entry per CDR3 protein. The sample shows approximately 110,000 distinct CDR3 sequences, 50% to 65% of them seen only once. Between roughly 20 and 31 mg of unsorted bulk tissue served as the source from which RNA and DNA were co-extracted. Points from the study as a whole: When set against blood, tumors had a significantly higher top-250-clone fraction (p = 0.039).

This clonotype was sampled from a woman in her fifties or sixties with primary liver carcinoma and hepatitis B virus infection. The sample comprised liver tumor tissue from sampling region 1. As to subset: tumor region T1, superior pole.

The chain's CDR3 is CASSPRVTGSGANVLTF. The DNA of the CDR3 is TGTGCCAGCAGCCCTAGGGTAACAGGTTCTGGGGCCAACGTCCTGACTTTC. The chain joins TRBV7-3 to TRBJ2-6; possible D gene TRBD1, 5 bases. Germline V gene lookup returns CDR1 SGHTA and CDR2 FQGTGA. This CDR3 spans 17 amino acids. The V gene lost 5 bases and the J gene lost 1 base, with 15 bases spanning the gap.